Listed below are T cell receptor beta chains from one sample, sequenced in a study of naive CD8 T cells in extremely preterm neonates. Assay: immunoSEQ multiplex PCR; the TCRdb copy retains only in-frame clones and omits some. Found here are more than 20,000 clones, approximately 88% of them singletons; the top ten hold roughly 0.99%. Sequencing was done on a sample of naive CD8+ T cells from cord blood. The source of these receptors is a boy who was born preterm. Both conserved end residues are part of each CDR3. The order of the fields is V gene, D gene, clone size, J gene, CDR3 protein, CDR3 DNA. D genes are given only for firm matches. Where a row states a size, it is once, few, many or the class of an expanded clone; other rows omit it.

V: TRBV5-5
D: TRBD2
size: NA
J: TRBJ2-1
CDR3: CASSFSGGAYNEQFF
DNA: TGTGCCAGCAGCTTTAGCGGGGGGGCCTACAATGAGCAGTTCTTC

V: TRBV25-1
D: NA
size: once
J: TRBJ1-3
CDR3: CASSDRSSGNTIYF
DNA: TGTGCCAGCAGTGACAGGAGCTCTGGAAACACCATATATTTT

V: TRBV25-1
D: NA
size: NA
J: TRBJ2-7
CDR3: CASSDSHEQYF
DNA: TGTGCCAGCAGTGACTCCCACGAGCAGTACTTC

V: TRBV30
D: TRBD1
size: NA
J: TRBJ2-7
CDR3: CAWSVGGFYEQYF
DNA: TGTGCCTGGAGTGTAGGGGGCTTTTACGAGCAGTACTTC

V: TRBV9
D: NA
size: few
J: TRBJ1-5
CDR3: CASSVAGNQPQHF
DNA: TGTGCCAGCAGCGTAGCAGGCAATCAGCCCCAGCATTTT

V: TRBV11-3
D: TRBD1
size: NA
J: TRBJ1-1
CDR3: CASSPRDRDTEAFF
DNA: TGTGCCAGCAGCCCCCGGGACAGGGACACTGAAGCTTTCTTT

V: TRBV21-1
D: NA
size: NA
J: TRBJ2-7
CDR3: CASSKKAYEQYF
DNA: TGTGCCAGCAGCAAAAAGGCCTACGAGCAGTACTTC

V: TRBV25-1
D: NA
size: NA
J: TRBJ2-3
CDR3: CASSAWDNTDTQYF
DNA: TGTGCCAGCAGTGCCTGGGACAACACAGATACGCAGTATTTT

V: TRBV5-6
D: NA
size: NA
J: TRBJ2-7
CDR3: CASSLGSSYEQYF
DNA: TGTGCCAGCAGCTTGGGGAGCTCCTACGAGCAGTACTTC

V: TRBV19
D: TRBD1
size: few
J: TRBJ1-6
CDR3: CASRTGRSSPLHF
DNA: TGTGCCAGTCGGACAGGGAGGAGTTCACCCCTCCACTTT

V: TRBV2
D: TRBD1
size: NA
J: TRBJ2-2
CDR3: CATDRGYANTGELFF
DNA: TGTGCCACAGACAGGGGATACGCGAACACCGGGGAGCTGTTTTTT

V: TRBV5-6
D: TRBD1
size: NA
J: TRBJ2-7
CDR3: CASSPRQGSRYEQYF
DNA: TGTGCCAGCAGCCCCAGACAGGGGTCGCGCTACGAGCAGTACTTC

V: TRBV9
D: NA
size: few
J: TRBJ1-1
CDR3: CASSLGQNTEAFF
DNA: TGTGCCAGCAGCCTGGGACAGAACACTGAAGCTTTCTTT

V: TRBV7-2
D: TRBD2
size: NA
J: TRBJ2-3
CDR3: CASSLSRLAGVGDTQYF
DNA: TGTGCCAGCAGCTTAAGTAGACTAGCGGGGGTGGGAGATACGCAGTATTTT

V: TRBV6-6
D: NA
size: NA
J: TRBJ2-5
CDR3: CASSPVPLSPETQYF
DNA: TGTGCCAGCAGCCCGGTCCCCCTATCCCCAGAGACCCAGTACTTC

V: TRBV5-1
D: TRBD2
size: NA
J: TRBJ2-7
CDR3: CASSLTSGSYEQYF
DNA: TGCGCCAGCAGCTTGACTAGCGGGTCCTACGAGCAGTACTTC

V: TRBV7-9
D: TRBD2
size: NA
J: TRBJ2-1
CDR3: CASSLAGLAGGNEQFF
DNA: TGTGCCAGCAGCTTAGCGGGACTAGCGGGGGGCAATGAGCAGTTCTTC

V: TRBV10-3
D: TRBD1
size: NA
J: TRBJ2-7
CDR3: CAISGDSSYEQYF
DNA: TGTGCCATCAGTGGGGACAGCTCCTACGAGCAGTACTTC

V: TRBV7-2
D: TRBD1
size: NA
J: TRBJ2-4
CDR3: CASSSTTGGNIQYF
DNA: TGTGCCAGCAGCTCTACTACAGGGGGAAACATTCAGTACTTC

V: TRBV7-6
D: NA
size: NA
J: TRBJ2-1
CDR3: CASSLVSPARANEQFF
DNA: TGTGCCAGCAGCTTAGTGTCCCCCGCGCGGGCCAATGAGCAGTTCTTC

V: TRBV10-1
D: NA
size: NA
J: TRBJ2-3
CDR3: CASSESGGTDTQYF
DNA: TGCGCCAGCAGTGAGTCAGGGGGCACAGATACGCAGTATTTT

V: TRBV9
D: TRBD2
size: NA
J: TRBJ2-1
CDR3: CASSASGGYNEQFF
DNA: TGTGCCAGCAGCGCTAGCGGGGGGTACAATGAGCAGTTCTTC

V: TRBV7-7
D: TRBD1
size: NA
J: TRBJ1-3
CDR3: CASSWDRGNTIYF
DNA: TGTGCTAGCAGCTGGGACAGGGGAAACACCATATATTTT

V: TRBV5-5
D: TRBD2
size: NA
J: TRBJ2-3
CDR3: CASSFIRGGTDTQYF
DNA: TGTGCCAGCAGCTTTATTCGGGGGGGCACAGATACGCAGTATTTT

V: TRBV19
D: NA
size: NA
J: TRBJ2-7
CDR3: CASSSGLYEQYF
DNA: TGTGCCAGTAGTTCGGGACTCTACGAGCAGTACTTC

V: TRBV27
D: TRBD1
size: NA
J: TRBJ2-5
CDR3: CASSWTGETQYF
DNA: TGTGCCAGCAGTTGGACAGGAGAGACCCAGTACTTC

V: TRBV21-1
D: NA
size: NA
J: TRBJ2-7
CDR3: CASSKGYEQYF
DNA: TGTGCCAGCAGCAAAGGGTACGAGCAGTACTTC

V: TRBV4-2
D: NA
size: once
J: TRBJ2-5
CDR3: CASSQTGGLQETQYF
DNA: TGTGCCAGCAGCCAGACGGGGGGCCTCCAAGAGACCCAGTACTTC

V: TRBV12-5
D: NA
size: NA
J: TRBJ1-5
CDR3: CASGFQPQHF
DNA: TGTGCTAGTGGTTTTCAGCCCCAGCATTTT

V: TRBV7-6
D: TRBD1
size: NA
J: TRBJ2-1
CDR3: CASRDRGHEQFF
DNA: TGTGCCAGCAGGGACAGGGGGCATGAGCAGTTCTTC

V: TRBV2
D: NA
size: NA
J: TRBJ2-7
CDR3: CASRAYEQYF
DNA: TGTGCCAGCAGGGCCTACGAGCAGTACTTC

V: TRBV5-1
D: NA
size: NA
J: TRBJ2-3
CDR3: CASSLFGSGTDTQYF
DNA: TGCGCCAGCAGCTTGTTTGGATCTGGCACAGATACGCAGTATTTT

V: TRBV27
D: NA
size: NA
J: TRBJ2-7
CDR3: CASSLNGGLTYEQYF
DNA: TGTGCCAGCAGTTTGAACGGGGGGCTCACCTACGAGCAGTACTTC

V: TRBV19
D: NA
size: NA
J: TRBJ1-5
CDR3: CASEPGNQPQHF
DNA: TGTGCCAGCGAGCCCGGCAATCAGCCCCAGCATTTT

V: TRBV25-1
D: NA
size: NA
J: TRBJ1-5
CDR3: CASSESRESNQPQHF
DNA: TGTGCCAGCAGTGAATCCAGGGAAAGCAATCAGCCCCAGCATTTT

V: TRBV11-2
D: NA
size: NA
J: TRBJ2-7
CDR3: CASSLGLVYEQYF
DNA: TGTGCCAGCAGCTTAGGACTAGTCTACGAGCAGTACTTC

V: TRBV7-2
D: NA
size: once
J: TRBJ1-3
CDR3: CASSWGHSGNTIYF
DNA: TGTGCCAGCAGCTGGGGACACTCTGGAAACACCATATATTTT

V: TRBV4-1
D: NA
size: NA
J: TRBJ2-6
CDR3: CASSRTASGANVLTF
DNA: TGCGCCAGCAGCCGGACAGCCTCTGGGGCCAACGTCCTGACTTTC

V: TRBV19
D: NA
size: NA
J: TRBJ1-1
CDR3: CAGSIGSEAFF
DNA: TGTGCCGGTAGTATAGGGTCTGAAGCTTTCTTT

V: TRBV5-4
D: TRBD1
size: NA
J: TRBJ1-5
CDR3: CASSLTGGEQPQHF
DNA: TGTGCCAGCAGCTTGACAGGGGGCGAGCAGCCCCAGCATTTT

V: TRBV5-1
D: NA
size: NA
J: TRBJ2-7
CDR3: CASSFNSYEQYF
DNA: TGCGCCAGCAGCTTCAACTCCTACGAGCAGTACTTC

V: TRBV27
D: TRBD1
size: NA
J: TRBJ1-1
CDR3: CASSLTGGEAFF
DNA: TGTGCCAGCAGTTTAACAGGGGGTGAAGCTTTCTTT

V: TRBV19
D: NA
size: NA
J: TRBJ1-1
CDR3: CASSMGTYMNTEAFF
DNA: TGTGCCAGTAGTATGGGGACATACATGAACACTGAAGCTTTCTTT

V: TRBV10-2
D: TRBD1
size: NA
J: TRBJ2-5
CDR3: CASRDREETQYF
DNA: TGCGCCAGCAGGGACAGGGAAGAGACCCAGTACTTC

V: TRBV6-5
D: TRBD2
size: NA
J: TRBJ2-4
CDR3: CASSPGLAGGNIQYF
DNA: TGTGCCAGCAGTCCGGGACTAGCGGGGGGAAACATTCAGTACTTC

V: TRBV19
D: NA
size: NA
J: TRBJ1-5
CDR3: CASSIRDSNQPQHF
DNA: TGTGCCAGTAGTATAAGGGACAGCAATCAGCCCCAGCATTTT

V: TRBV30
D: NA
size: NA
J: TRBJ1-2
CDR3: CAWSVVHNYGYTF
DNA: TGTGCCTGGAGTGTAGTACATAACTATGGCTACACCTTC

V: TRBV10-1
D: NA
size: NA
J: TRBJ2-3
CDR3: CASDRDTQYF
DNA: TGCGCCAGCGACAGGGATACGCAGTATTTT

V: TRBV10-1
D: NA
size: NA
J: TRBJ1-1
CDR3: CASNTEAFF
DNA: TGCGCCAGCAACACTGAAGCTTTCTTT

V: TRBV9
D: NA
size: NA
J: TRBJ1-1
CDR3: CASSPRGNTEAFF
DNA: TGTGCCAGCAGCCCGAGGGGGAACACTGAAGCTTTCTTT

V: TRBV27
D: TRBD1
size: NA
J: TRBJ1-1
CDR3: CASSPGQGAEAFF
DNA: TGTGCCAGCAGTCCGGGACAGGGGGCTGAAGCTTTCTTT

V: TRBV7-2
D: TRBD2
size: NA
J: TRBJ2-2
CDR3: CASSLLAGGTGELFF
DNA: TGTGCCAGCAGCTTACTAGCGGGGGGCACCGGGGAGCTGTTTTTT

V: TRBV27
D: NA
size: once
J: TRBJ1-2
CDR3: CASSFGGGIGYGYTF
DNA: TGTGCCAGCAGTTTTGGGGGCGGAATAGGCTATGGCTACACCTTC

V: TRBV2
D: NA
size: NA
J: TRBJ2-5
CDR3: CASSGREVYQETQYF
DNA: TGTGCCAGCAGTGGAAGGGAGGTGTACCAAGAGACCCAGTACTTC